The T cell receptor beta chain described here comes from a study of cytomegalovirus exposure and HLA in healthy donors. As to this clone: Its matching antigen is unknown.

Findings and caveats of the study: Three chains linked to CMV were shown in vitro to be specific for CMV antigens. Using the classifier, cytomegalovirus status was reportedly diagnosed with high specificity and sensitivity. Most TCR sequences showed up rarely, but some public TCRs showed up in many donors.

The CDR3 consists of 16 residues. J was trimmed by 1 base and V by 6 bases; bases with no gene match: 8. CDR1 SNHLY and CDR2 FYNNEI come from the germline V gene. The PCR contained 60 Vbeta and 13 Jbeta primers. Per the original data handling: As a later analysis found, there were about 80 million unique TCR beta chains, of which around 9.9 million were shared. Repertoires were generated with immunoSEQ multiplex PCR, while TCRdb's copy carries only in-frame clones and drops some. V, J and clone size reflect that table, while D and trimming were determined from the DNA. The listing records about 150,000 clones.

This chain links TRBV2 with TRBJ2-3; 9 bases fit TRBD1. The origin of this receptor is a woman aged 45-65 years in good health and CMV-seronegative. Sample: PBMCs. DNA of the CDR3: TGTGCCAGCAGCATCAACAGGGGGCGCGGCACAGATACGCAGTATTTT. It yields the protein CASSINRGRGTDTQYF.